A selection of T cell receptor beta chains follows, all from one sample in a study of T-cell memory formation after mild COVID-19. Each CDR3 protein gets one entry after TCRdb re-called the 5' RACE reads with MiXCR. The sample has roughly 610,000 distinct CDR3 sequences; 15% to 20% are singletons. Sequencing used PBMCs or a T cell subset sorted from them (not recorded which). These TCRs come from an adult woman who had mild COVID-19 (a few samples of this study predate the infection). Cell type and time point are not known. CDR3s include the opening cysteine and the closing phenylalanine or tryptophan. A D gene is named only where the DNA matches it firmly. Not all rows give a size; the values are once, few, many and, for expanded clones, a class.

j_call	d_call	clone_size	v_call	cdr3_nt	cdr3_aa
TRBJ2-7	.	few	TRBV6-2/TRBV6-3	TGTGCCAGCAGTTACGGCTTGGCGACTCCGACCTACGAGCAGTACTTC	CASSYGLATPTYEQYF
TRBJ1-5	.	.	TRBV12-3/TRBV12-4	TGTGCCAGCAGTTTTTTAGGTACAGGGTCCCCAATTCAGCCCCAGCATTTT	CASSFLGTGSPIQPQHF
TRBJ2-7	.	few	TRBV4-1	TGCGCCAGCAGCCCATACTCTGAGGATCCTACGCAGTACTTC	CASSPYSEDPTQYF
TRBJ2-7	.	.	TRBV7-2	TGTGCCAGCAGCTTGCATGGCAGCCGCTCCTACGAGCAGTACTTC	CASSLHGSRSYEQYF
TRBJ2-1	.	.	TRBV24-1	TGTGCCACCAGTGATTTGCCCGGGGGCAATACCTACAATGAGCAGTTCTTC	CATSDLPGGNTYNEQFF
TRBJ1-1	.	few	TRBV19	TGTGCCAGTAGTATCGTGTTGAGGGGGGATCTCAACACTGAAGCTTTCTTT	CASSIVLRGDLNTEAFF
TRBJ2-3	.	.	TRBV15	TGTGCCACCAGCAGAGAAGGGAACACAGATACGCAGTATTTT	CATSREGNTDTQYF
TRBJ2-1	.	few	TRBV4-1	TGCGCCAGCAGCCAAGTAGTTGAGGCGCAGTTCTTC	CASSQVVEAQFF
TRBJ2-2	.	.	TRBV2	TGTGCCAGCAGAGCAGGCCAAAACACCGGGGAGCTGTTTTTT	CASRAGQNTGELFF
TRBJ1-2	.	.	TRBV5-5	TGTGCCAGCAGCGGAAACAGCTATGGCTACACCTTC	CASSGNSYGYTF
TRBJ2-3	.	few	TRBV4-2	TGTGCCAGCAGCCCTATGGGGGGGGCTGTCACAGATACGCAGTATTTT	CASSPMGGAVTDTQYF
TRBJ1-5	TRBD1	.	TRBV18	TGTGCCAGCTCATCGAGACAGGGCTACAATCAGCCCCAGCATTTT	CASSSRQGYNQPQHF
TRBJ2-1	TRBD2	few	TRBV12-3/TRBV12-4	TGTGCCAGCAGTCAAGGACTAGCGGGAGCGGAGTTCTTC	CASSQGLAGAEFF
TRBJ2-5	TRBD2	few	TRBV7-9	TGTGCCAGCAGCCAGTTGCTAGCGGAGACGCGGGAGACCCAGTACTTC	CASSQLLAETRETQYF